These T cell receptor beta chains were read from a single sample in a study of blood T cell repertoires in COVID-19. Assay: immunoSEQ multiplex PCR; the TCRdb copy retains only in-frame clones and omits some. Found here are about 250,000 clones, approximately 85% of them singletons; the top ten hold roughly 0.8%. Source material: peripheral blood. The receptors derive from a woman in her twenties or thirties with acute or convalescent COVID-19. Both conserved end residues are part of each CDR3. A D gene is named only where the DNA matches it firmly. The size entry is marked missing in some rows and otherwise reads once, few, many or a size class.

clone size	V gene	D gene	J gene	CDR3 protein	CDR3 DNA
once	TRBV15	NA	TRBJ2-1	CATSPRGAAYNEQFF	TGTGCCACCAGCCCAAGAGGCGCAGCCTACAATGAGCAGTTCTTC
NA	TRBV11-2	NA	TRBJ1-5	CASSLVGGSQPQHF	TGTGCCAGCAGCCTCGTGGGGGGGAGTCAGCCCCAGCATTTT
few	TRBV9	NA	TRBJ2-3	CASSVVPDTSSTDTQYF	TGTGCCAGCAGCGTAGTTCCGGACACCTCTAGCACAGATACGCAGTATTTT
NA	TRBV9	TRBD1	TRBJ2-5	CASNSGGGRETQYF	TGTGCCAGCAACTCAGGGGGCGGCAGGGAGACCCAGTACTTC
NA	TRBV21-1	NA	TRBJ2-1	CASSKYPHVEVSYNEQFF	TGTGCCAGCAGCAAATATCCACACGTTGAAGTTTCCTACAATGAGCAGTTCTTC
NA	TRBV7-3	TRBD2	TRBJ2-3	CASSHLAGNTDTQYF	TGTGCCAGCAGCCATCTAGCGGGGAACACAGATACGCAGTATTTT
few	TRBV5-6	TRBD1	TRBJ2-7	CASSLPGQGTYEQYF	TGTGCCAGCAGCCTTCCGGGACAGGGGACCTACGAGCAGTACTTC
NA	TRBV6-1	TRBD2	TRBJ2-1	CASSGLAGVLSNEQFF	TGTGCCAGCAGTGGCCTAGCGGGAGTCTTGTCGAATGAGCAGTTCTTC
NA	TRBV9	TRBD1	TRBJ1-2	CASRSPGGMEGYTF	TGTGCCAGCAGGTCCCCAGGGGGTATGGAAGGCTACACCTTC
NA	TRBV7-2	TRBD2	TRBJ2-5	CASSLQTSAETQYF	TGTGCCAGCAGCCTACAGACTAGCGCGGAGACCCAGTACTTC
NA	TRBV4-3	TRBD2	TRBJ2-2	CASSLAEWDYRTGELFF	TGCGCCAGCAGCCTAGCGGAATGGGACTATCGGACCGGGGAGCTGTTTTTT
NA	TRBV11-3	TRBD1	TRBJ2-1	CASSEQGDSFYNEQFF	TGTGCCAGCAGCGAACAGGGGGATTCCTTCTACAATGAGCAGTTCTTC
NA	TRBV10-3	TRBD1	TRBJ2-7	CAISEGTGGYEQYF	TGTGCCATCAGTGAAGGGACAGGGGGCTACGAGCAGTACTTC
NA	TRBV6-5	NA	TRBJ2-1	CASSLQGVPYNEQFF	TGTGCCAGCAGTTTACAGGGAGTTCCCTACAATGAGCAGTTCTTC
NA	TRBV27	TRBD2	TRBJ2-7	CASSSGTSQAREQYF	TGTGCCAGCAGTTCTGGGACTAGCCAGGCAAGGGAGCAGTACTTC
NA	TRBV5-4	TRBD1	TRBJ2-1	CASSLYRGRDEQFF	TGTGCCAGCAGCTTGTACAGGGGGCGGGATGAGCAGTTCTTC
NA	TRBV29-1	TRBD1	TRBJ1-1	CSSTGRFGNTEAFF	TGCAGCTCGACAGGGCGGTTTGGGAACACTGAAGCTTTCTTT
NA	TRBV29-1	NA	TRBJ2-3	CSVGGFDTDTQYF	TGCAGCGTTGGAGGGTTCGACACAGATACGCAGTATTTT
NA	TRBV10-3	NA	TRBJ1-4	CAASVSGSENEKLFF	TGTGCCGCCAGTGTTTCTGGCAGCGAAAATGAAAAACTGTTTTTT
NA	TRBV6-5	TRBD1	TRBJ2-3	CASTTGTDTDTQYF	TGTGCCAGCACCACCGGGACAGACACAGATACGCAGTATTTT
NA	TRBV9	TRBD2	TRBJ2-1	CASSVPIAGGSYNEQFF	TGTGCCAGCAGCGTGCCTATAGCGGGGGGCTCCTACAATGAGCAGTTCTTC
NA	TRBV10-1	TRBD1	TRBJ2-7	CASGRTGRNEQYF	TGCGCCAGCGGAAGGACAGGGAGGAACGAGCAGTACTTC
NA	TRBV5-1	NA	TRBJ2-7	CASSFGGRGPDEQYF	TGCGCCAGCAGCTTTGGGGGGCGGGGGCCGGACGAGCAGTACTTC
NA	TRBV7-8	NA	TRBJ2-6	CASSLDGGAGANVLTF	TGTGCCAGCAGCTTGGACGGAGGGGCTGGGGCCAACGTCCTGACTTTC
NA	TRBV29-1	NA	TRBJ1-3	CSVDWGLGNTIYF	TGCAGCGTTGATTGGGGGCTTGGAAACACCATATATTTT
once	TRBV12-3/TRBV12-4	TRBD1	TRBJ1-1	CASSRRGSYEAFF	TGTGCCAGCAGTCGCAGGGGGTCCTATGAAGCTTTCTTT
once	TRBV2	NA	TRBJ2-6	CARKGSGANVLTF	TGTGCCAGGAAGGGGTCTGGGGCCAACGTCCTGACTTTC
NA	TRBV6-2/TRBV6-3	NA	TRBJ1-5	CASSYGRDQGNQPQHF	TGTGCCAGCAGTTATGGGCGGGATCAGGGCAATCAGCCCCAGCATTTT
few	TRBV3-1/TRBV3-2	NA	TRBJ1-2	CASSQDRTAIYGYTF	TGTGCCAGCAGCCAAGACAGGACAGCCATCTATGGCTACACCTTC
NA	TRBV6-5	NA	TRBJ2-6	CASSYSEPGANVLTF	TGTGCCAGCAGTTACTCCGAGCCTGGGGCCAACGTCCTGACTTTC
NA	TRBV7-8	TRBD2	TRBJ2-7	CASSLGTSEFYEQYF	TGTGCCAGCAGCTTAGGGACTAGCGAATTCTACGAGCAGTACTTC
NA	TRBV4-2	TRBD2	TRBJ2-7	CASSQESGLAGDLTYEQYF	TGTGCCAGCAGCCAAGAATCTGGACTAGCGGGAGATCTTACCTACGAGCAGTACTTC
NA	TRBV5-6	TRBD1	TRBJ1-1	CASSPDRTGEAFF	TGTGCCAGCAGCCCGGACAGGACGGGTGAAGCTTTCTTT
NA	TRBV27	TRBD1	TRBJ2-7	CASRTGGSYEQYF	TGTGCCAGCAGAACAGGGGGCTCCTACGAGCAGTACTTC
NA	TRBV10-3	NA	TRBJ2-2	CAISGSPKNTGELFF	TGTGCCATCAGTGGGAGCCCCAAGAACACCGGGGAGCTGTTTTTT
NA	TRBV6-5	NA	TRBJ2-2	CASSQTRLNTGELFF	TGTGCCAGCAGTCAGACTAGACTGAACACCGGGGAGCTGTTTTTT
NA	TRBV7-8	TRBD1	TRBJ1-2	CASSLAGLTTGGNYGYTF	TGTGCCAGCAGCTTAGCGGGCTTAACGACAGGGGGCAACTATGGCTACACCTTC
NA	TRBV19	TRBD2	TRBJ2-2	CASSIGPLAGGTGELFF	TGTGCCAGTAGTATAGGACCCCTAGCGGGAGGCACCGGGGAGCTGTTTTTT
once	TRBV19	NA	TRBJ1-5	CASSAGLSNQPQHF	TGTGCCAGTAGTGCAGGACTTAGCAATCAGCCCCAGCATTTT
NA	TRBV13	NA	TRBJ1-4	CASLRRGHANEKLFF	TGTGCCAGCTTGCGTAGGGGACACGCAAATGAAAAACTGTTTTTT
NA	TRBV20-1	TRBD1	TRBJ1-3	CSASSAGQGRNTIYF	TGCAGTGCTAGTTCGGCGGGACAGGGAAGGAACACCATATATTTT
NA	TRBV6-5	NA	TRBJ1-1	CASRVIGQNTEAFF	TGTGCCAGCCGAGTGATCGGACAGAACACTGAAGCTTTCTTT
NA	TRBV29-1	NA	TRBJ1-3	CSVVTGAGNTIYF	TGCAGCGTTGTGACAGGAGCTGGAAACACCATATATTTT
once	TRBV6-5	TRBD1	TRBJ1-4	CASIQGEQGAGKLFF	TGTGCCAGCATCCAGGGGGAACAGGGGGCGGGGAAACTGTTTTTT
NA	TRBV6-4	NA	TRBJ2-1	CASSVAASSYNEQFF	TGTGCCAGCAGTGTCGCGGCGTCCTCCTACAATGAGCAGTTCTTC
NA	TRBV6-2/TRBV6-3	TRBD2	TRBJ2-1	CASTPYRTSGANNEQFF	TGTGCCAGCACCCCGTACCGAACTAGCGGGGCGAACAATGAGCAGTTCTTC
NA	TRBV7-2	NA	TRBJ2-5	CASSPFQSGETQYF	TGTGCCAGCAGCCCCTTCCAGAGCGGAGAGACCCAGTACTTC
NA	TRBV6-4	TRBD2	TRBJ2-1	CASSEAGLGGYNEQFF	TGTGCCAGCAGTGAGGCAGGACTGGGGGGGTACAATGAGCAGTTCTTC
few	TRBV30	NA	TRBJ1-1	CAWNTSPQAFF	TGTGCCTGGAACACGTCCCCACAAGCTTTCTTT
NA	TRBV11-2	TRBD2	TRBJ2-1	CASSLGGLANSFARFF	TGTGCCAGCAGCTTAGGGGGACTAGCGAACTCATTCGCCCGGTTCTTC
NA	TRBV9	NA	TRBJ2-7	CASSVAGSPSYEQYF	TGTGCCAGCAGCGTAGCCGGGAGCCCCTCCTACGAGCAGTACTTC
NA	TRBV20-1	NA	TRBJ2-1	CSASNYKLLPYNEQFF	TGCAGTGCTAGTAACTACAAGCTCCTGCCCTACAATGAGCAGTTCTTC